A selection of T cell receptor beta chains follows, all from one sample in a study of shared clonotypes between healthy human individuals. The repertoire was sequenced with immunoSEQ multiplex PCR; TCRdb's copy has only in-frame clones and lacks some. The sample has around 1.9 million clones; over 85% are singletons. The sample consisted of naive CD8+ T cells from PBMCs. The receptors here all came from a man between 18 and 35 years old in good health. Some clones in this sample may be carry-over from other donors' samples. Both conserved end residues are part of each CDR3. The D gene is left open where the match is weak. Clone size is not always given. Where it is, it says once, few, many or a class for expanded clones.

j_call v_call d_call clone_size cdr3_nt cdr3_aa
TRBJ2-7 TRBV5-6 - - TGTGCCAGCAGCCGTGCTTACGGCGAGCAGTACTTC CASSRAYGEQYF
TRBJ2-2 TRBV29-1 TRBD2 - TGCAGCGTTGGCGGGAGGGCGAACACCGGGGAGCTGTTTTTT CSVGGRANTGELFF
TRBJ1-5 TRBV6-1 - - TGTGCCAGCAGTGAAGTTTTGCAGCCCCAGCATTTT CASSEVLQPQHF
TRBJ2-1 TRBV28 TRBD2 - TGTGCCAGCAGCCCGGGACTAGCGGGGATTAATGAGCAGTTCTTC CASSPGLAGINEQFF
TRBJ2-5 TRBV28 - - TGTGCCAGCAGGTGGGCCAGACAAGAGACCCAGTACTTC CASRWARQETQYF
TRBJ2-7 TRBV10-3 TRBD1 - TGTGCCATCAGTGATGGGACAGGGAGCTCCTACGAGCAGTACTTC CAISDGTGSSYEQYF
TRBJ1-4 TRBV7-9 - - TGTGCCAGCAGCCCTGCGGTTCTGGGGCGTGGGGAAAAACTGTTTTTT CASSPAVLGRGEKLFF
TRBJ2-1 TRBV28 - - TGTGCCAGCAGTTTATCCTTAACTCGGTTCTTC CASSLSLTRFF
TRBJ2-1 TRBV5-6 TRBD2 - TGTGCCAGCAGCTTTCCTAGCGGGAGAGGAGGTGAGCAGTTCTTC CASSFPSGRGGEQFF
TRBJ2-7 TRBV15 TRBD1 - TGTGCCACCTCTCGGACAGGGAGTTTCGACGAGCAGTACTTC CATSRTGSFDEQYF
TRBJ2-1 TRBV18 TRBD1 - TGTGCCAGCTCACCCGAGGACAGGGGGCGGAATGAGCAGTTCTTC CASSPEDRGRNEQFF
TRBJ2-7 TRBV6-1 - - TGTGCCAGCAGTGAATCGCCAGGAGTCTCCTACGAGCAGTACTTC CASSESPGVSYEQYF
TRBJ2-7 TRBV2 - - TGTGCCAGCAGGGGCCTTTACGAGCAGTACTTC CASRGLYEQYF
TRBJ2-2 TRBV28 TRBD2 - TGTGCCAGCAGGCCTGGGGGGGACACCGGGGAGCTGTTTTTT CASRPGGDTGELFF
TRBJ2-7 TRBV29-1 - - TGCAGCGCGTACAGAGACTACGAGCAGTACTTC CSAYRDYEQYF
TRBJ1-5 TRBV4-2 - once TGTGCCAGCAGCCGAGCGCCGGGCCAAAATCAGCCCCAGCATTTT CASSRAPGQNQPQHF
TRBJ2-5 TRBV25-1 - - TGTGCCAGCACCGAGGGGAGAGAAGAGACCCAGTACTTC CASTEGREETQYF
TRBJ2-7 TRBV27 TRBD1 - TGTGCCAGCAGTCCTTACAGGACAGGCTACGAGCAGTACTTC CASSPYRTGYEQYF
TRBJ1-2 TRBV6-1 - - TGTGCCAGCAGCCTGAGATTGGAATTC CASSLRLEF
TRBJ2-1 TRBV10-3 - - TGTGCCATCAGGGAGGGCAATGAGCAGTTCTTC CAIREGNEQFF
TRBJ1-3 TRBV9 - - TGTGCCAGCAGCGTAGCTCGGGGACTTCCCTCTGGAAACACCATATATTTT CASSVARGLPSGNTIYF
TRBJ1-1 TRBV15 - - TGTGCCACCATCACAAAGGGCCAATCCGGCAACACTGAAGCTTTCTTT CATITKGQSGNTEAFF
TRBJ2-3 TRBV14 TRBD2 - TGTGCCAGCAGTCTACGGCGGGGGAGCACAGATACGCAGTATTTT CASSLRRGSTDTQYF
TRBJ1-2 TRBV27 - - TGTGCCAGCAGTTCGTGGAATACTAACTATGGCTACACCTTC CASSSWNTNYGYTF
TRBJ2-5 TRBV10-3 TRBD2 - TGTGCCATCAGGGAGTCCGGGGGGGAGACCCAGTACTTC CAIRESGGETQYF
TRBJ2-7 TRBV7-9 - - TGTGCCAGCAGCCCCCGGGGGGCGTTGTCCTACGAGCAGTACTTC CASSPRGALSYEQYF
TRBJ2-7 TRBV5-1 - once TGCGCCAGCAGCCGTGGCGGGCTCTACGAGCAGTACTTC CASSRGGLYEQYF
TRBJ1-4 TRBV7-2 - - TGTGCCAGCAGCTTAGATGGTCAGACTCGGTTAGAACTGTTTTTT CASSLDGQTRLELFF
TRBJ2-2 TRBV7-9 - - TGTGCCAGCAGCGGGGGGCCCGGGACAGGGGAGCTGTTTTTT CASSGGPGTGELFF